These 11 T cell receptor beta chains share one sample of origin, sequenced in a study of blood T cell repertoires in COVID-19. Using immunoSEQ multiplex PCR, the repertoire was profiled, and TCRdb retains in-frame clones only, with some absent. This sample has just over 300,000 clones, with 65% to 90% found just once. The sequencing sample was made of PBMCs or T cells enriched from blood (not recorded which). The receptor source for this set is a man in his thirties or forties who had recovered from COVID-19.

This clone was seen only a few times. The chain joins TRBV24-1 to TRBJ2-7; 10 bases are a match to TRBD2. The length of the CDR3 is 15 residues. The germline V gene encodes CDR1 KGHDR and CDR2 SFDVKD. The trim removed 4 bases at V and 2 bases at J, leaving 4 bases unmatched. CDR3 in amino acids: CATSEGTSVPYEQYF. The CDR3 DNA reads TGTGCCACCAGTGAAGGGACTAGCGTCCCCTACGAGCAGTACTTC.

The V call is TRBV30, the J call TRBJ1-1, with D perhaps matching TRBD1 (6 bases). This CDR3 has 15 amino acids. Looked up from germline, CDR1 is GTSNPN and CDR2 is SVGIG (reference sequence). Between the trimmed V and J ends, which lost 3 bases and 6 bases, there was a span of 20 bases. The CDR3 protein is CAWRVRGLVLSEAFF. CDR3 DNA sequence: TGTGCCTGGAGGGTGCGGGGGCTGGTCCTGTCTGAAGCTTTCTTT.

The chain carries TRBV5-4 and TRBJ1-1; tentatively, D is TRBD1 (6 bases). The CDR3 runs to 14 residues. The V end lost 4 bases, the J end lost 11 bases, and 21 bases lay between the germline ends. Per the germline V gene, CDR1 is SGHNT and CDR2 is YYREEE (reference sequence). This chain's CDR3 is CASSLEKGHTGAFF. As DNA, the CDR3 is TGTGCCAGCAGCCTAGAAAAAGGACATACAGGGGCTTTCTTT.

The chain is built from TRBV7-9 and TRBJ1-1, with D tentatively TRBD1 (6 bases). V was cut by 3 bases and J by 6 bases, with 14 bases left in between. Germline CDR1 is SEHNR and CDR2 is FQNEAQ (reference sequence). The CDR3 is made up of 14 amino acids. CDR3 amino acids: CASSLEAGAAEAFF. As DNA, the CDR3 is TGTGCCAGCAGCTTGGAGGCAGGGGCCGCTGAAGCTTTCTTT.

The gene calls are TRBV7-9 and TRBJ2-1, with TRBD2 matching over 7 bases. CDR3 size: 14 residues. The germline gives CDR1 SEHNR, CDR2 FQNEAQ (reference sequence). V lost 5 bases and J lost 3; bases outside the gene matches: 4. This chain's CDR3 is CASSPRGVYNEQFF. The CDR3 DNA sequence: TGTGCCAGCAGCCCACGGGGGGTCTACAATGAGCAGTTCTTC.

This sequence joins TRBV5-1 and TRBJ2-4; TRBD1 matches 9 bases. The CDR3 is 16 residues long. The V segment lost 3 bases and the J segment 0 bases; nucleotides outside the gene matches: 4. Germline V CDR1 and CDR2: SGHRS, YFSETQ. The CDR3 loop is CASSSRTGVAKNIQYF. The CDR3 nucleotides read TGCGCCAGCAGCTCGAGGACAGGGGTAGCCAAAAACATTCAGTACTTC.

This clone was counted once. CDR3 nucleotides: TGTGCCACCCAGCGGGGGCCCACAGATACGCAGTATTTT. Protein product: CATQRGPTDTQYF. V usage is TRBV6-6 and J usage is TRBJ2-3, with 8 positions matching TRBD2. The CDR3 length is 13 residues. Unmatched junction bases numbered 5, after V lost 10 bases and J lost 2 bases. The germline V gene encodes CDR1 MNHNY and CDR2 SVGAGI (reference sequence).

This chain links TRBV2 with TRBJ1-3; D unresolved. The CDR3 consists of 13 residues. V lost 2 bases and J 9 bases, leaving 11 bases between the germline ends. CDR1 is SNHLY and CDR2 is FYNNEI in the germline V gene. CDR3 sequence reads: CASSEQREGTIYF. CDR3 sequence (DNA): TGTGCCAGCAGTGAACAGAGGGAGGGCACCATATATTTT.

V gene TRBV6-5 combines with J gene TRBJ2-2; D is possibly TRBD1 (6 bases). This CDR3 contains 15 residues. Germline V lookup: CDR1 MNHEY, CDR2 SVGAGI. The V end was cut by 2 bases, the J end by 6 bases, with 13 bases between. This chain's CDR3 is CASSYARQVAGELFF. In DNA, the CDR3 is TGTGCCAGCAGTTACGCGAGACAGGTGGCCGGGGAGCTGTTTTTT.

The genes are TRBV28 and TRBJ2-7, with TRBD2 identical over 16 bases. The J segment lost 0 bases and the V segment lost 4 bases, leaving 6 bases of the junction unmatched. Looked up from germline, CDR1 is MDHEN and CDR2 is SYDVKM. The CDR3 has 18 amino acids. CDR3 residues: CASSSPGLAGGSSYEQYF. CDR3 nucleotides: TGTGCCAGCAGTTCCCCGGGACTAGCGGGGGGGAGCTCCTACGAGCAGTACTTC. Using reference TRBV28 and TRBJ2-7 for the parts outside the CDR3, the full variable domain is DVKVTQSSRYLVKRTGEKVFLECVQDMDHENMFWYRQDPGLGLRLIYFSYDVKMKEKGDIPEGYSVSREKKERFSLILESASTNQTSMYLCASSSPGLAGGSSYEQYFGPGTRLTVT.

The rearrangement uses TRBV14 and TRBJ2-7; possible D gene TRBD1, 5 bases. Trimming took off 4 bases at V and 4 bases at J, with 11 bases between the two ends. Germline V lookup: CDR1 SGHDN, CDR2 FVKESK. CDR3 length: 13 residues. The CDR3 loop is CASSPIDRYEQYF. The CDR3 DNA reads TGTGCCAGCAGCCCAATCGACAGATACGAGCAGTACTTC. Together with reference TRBV14 and TRBJ2-7, the CDR3 gives the full variable domain: EAGVTQFPSHSVIEKGQTVTLRCDPISGHDNLYWYRRVMGKEIKFLLHFVKESKQDESGMPNNRFLAERTGGTYSTLKVQPAELEDSGVYFCASSPIDRYEQYFGPGTRLTVT.